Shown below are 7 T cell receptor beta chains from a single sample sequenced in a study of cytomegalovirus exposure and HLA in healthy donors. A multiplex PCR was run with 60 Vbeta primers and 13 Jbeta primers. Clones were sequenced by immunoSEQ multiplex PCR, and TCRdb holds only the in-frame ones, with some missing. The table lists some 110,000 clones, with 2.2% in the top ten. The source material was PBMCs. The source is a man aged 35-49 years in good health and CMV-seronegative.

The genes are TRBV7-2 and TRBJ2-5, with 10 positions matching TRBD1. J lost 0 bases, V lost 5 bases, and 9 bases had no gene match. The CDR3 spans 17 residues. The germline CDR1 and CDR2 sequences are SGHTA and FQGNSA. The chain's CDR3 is CASSVYRTGGNQETQYF. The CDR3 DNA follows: TGTGCCAGCAGCGTCTACCGGACAGGGGGAAACCAAGAGACCCAGTACTTC.

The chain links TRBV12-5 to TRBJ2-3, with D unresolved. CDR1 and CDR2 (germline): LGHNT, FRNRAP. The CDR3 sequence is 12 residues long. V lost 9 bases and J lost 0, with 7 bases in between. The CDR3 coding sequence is TGTGCTAGCTCGTTCAGCACAGATACGCAGTATTTT. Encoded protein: CASSFSTDTQYF.

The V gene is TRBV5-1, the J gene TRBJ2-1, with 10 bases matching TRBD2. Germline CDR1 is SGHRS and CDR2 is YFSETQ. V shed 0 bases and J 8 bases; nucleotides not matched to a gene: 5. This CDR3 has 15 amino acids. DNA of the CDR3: TGCGCCAGCAGCTTGGCTGGAGCGGGGGGGCATGAGCAGTTCTTC. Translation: CASSLAGAGGHEQFF.

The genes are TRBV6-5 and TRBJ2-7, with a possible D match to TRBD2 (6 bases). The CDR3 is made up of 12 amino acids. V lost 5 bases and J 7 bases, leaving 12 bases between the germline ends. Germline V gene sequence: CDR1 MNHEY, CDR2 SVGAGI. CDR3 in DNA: TGTGCCAGCAGTGACCGTAGCGGTGAGCAGTACTTC. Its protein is CASSDRSGEQYF.

The DNA for the CDR3 is TGTGCCAGCAGCCCGACTGGTAGCAATCAGCCCCAGCATTTT. Its protein product is CASSPTGSNQPQHF. The chain is built from TRBV7-6 and TRBJ1-5, with D uncertain. The CDR3 consists of 14 residues. Germline assignment: CDR1 SGHVS and CDR2 FNYEAQ. Between the trimmed V and J ends, which lost 5 bases and 0 bases, there was a span of 8 bases.

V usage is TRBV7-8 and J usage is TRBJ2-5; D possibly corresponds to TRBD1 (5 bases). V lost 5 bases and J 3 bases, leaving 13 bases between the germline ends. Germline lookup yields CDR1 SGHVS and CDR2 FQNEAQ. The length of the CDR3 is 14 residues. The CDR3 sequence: CASSRSGLEETQYF. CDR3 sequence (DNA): TGTGCCAGCAGCCGTTCAGGGCTCGAAGAGACCCAGTACTTC.

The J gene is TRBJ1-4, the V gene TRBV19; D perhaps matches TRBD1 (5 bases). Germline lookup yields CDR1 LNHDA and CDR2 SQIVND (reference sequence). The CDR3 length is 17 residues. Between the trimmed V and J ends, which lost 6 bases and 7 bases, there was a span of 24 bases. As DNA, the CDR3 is TGTGCCAGTAGCCACATTCGGGGGGAGTGGTTTTCTGAAAAACTGTTTTTT. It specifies CASSHIRGEWFSEKLFF.